This T cell receptor beta chain was found in a study of cytomegalovirus exposure and HLA in healthy donors. This CDR3 has 16 amino acids. V shed 1 base and J shed 5 bases, with 16 bases lying between them. The germline CDR1 and CDR2 sequences are SGHDT and YYEEEE. Researchers ran the PCR with 60 Vbeta and 13 Jbeta primers. Assay used: immunoSEQ multiplex PCR; TCRdb lists only in-frame clones, some missing. The sample records about 87,000 clones, over 65% being singletons. Findings and caveats of the study: Sequencing had likely introduced a cluster of highly shared sequence variants as an artifact. For most subjects, TCR beta sequences were reported to predict HLA-A and HLA-B alleles with accuracy. Several V segments, TRBV6-2 and TRBV6-3 among them, could not be told apart and were dropped.

With regard to this clone: Its target is unknown.

Sequencing was performed on PBMCs. This chain connects TRBV5-6 to TRBJ2-4, with D possibly TRBD2 on 6 matching bases. The sequence derives from a man aged 25 to 40 in good health and CMV-seropositive. CDR3 sequence reads: CASSLKKRDWENIQYF. DNA for the CDR3: TGTGCCAGCAGCTTGAAAAAGAGGGACTGGGAAAACATTCAGTACTTC.